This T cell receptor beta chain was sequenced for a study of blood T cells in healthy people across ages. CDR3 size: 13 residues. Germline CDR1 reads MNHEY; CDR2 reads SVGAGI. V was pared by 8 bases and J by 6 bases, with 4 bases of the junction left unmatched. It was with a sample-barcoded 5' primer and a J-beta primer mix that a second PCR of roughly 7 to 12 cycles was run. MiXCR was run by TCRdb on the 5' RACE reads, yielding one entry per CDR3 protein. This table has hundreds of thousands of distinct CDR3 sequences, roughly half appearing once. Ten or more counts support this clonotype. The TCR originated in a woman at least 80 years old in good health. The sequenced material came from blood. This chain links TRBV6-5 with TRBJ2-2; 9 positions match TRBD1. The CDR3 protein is CASATGGSGELFF. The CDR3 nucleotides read TGTGCCAGCGCAACAGGGGGCTCCGGGGAGCTGTTTTTT.